The 29 T cell receptor beta chains below were found in one sample sequenced in a study of CD4+ T cells in melanoma. This table comes from immunoSEQ multiplex PCR, and its TCRdb copy is limited to in-frame clones, with some not included. The repertoire consists of 8,500 to 10,000 clones, with around two thirds occurring once and the leading ten covering 15% to 20%. The source material was cells from a culture (not recorded whether cultured in vitro). These receptors all stem from a human donor with melanoma.

The rearrangement joins TRBV19 to TRBJ1-2; D not resolved. Germline V gene lookup returns CDR1 LNHDA and CDR2 SQIVND (reference sequence). The V and J ends lost 3 bases and 4 bases respectively, with 18 bases between them. The CDR3 has 16 residues. The CDR3 here is CASSIGPASLTYGYTF. DNA of the CDR3: TGTGCCAGTAGTATCGGGCCAGCTAGTTTAACCTATGGCTACACCTTC.

J is TRBJ2-2 and V is TRBV7-9; TRBD1 agrees at 9 bases. The CDR3 consists of 16 residues. The germline gives CDR1 SEHNR, CDR2 FQNEAQ (reference sequence). V was pared by 5 bases and J by 3 bases, with 7 bases of the junction left unmatched. This CDR3 is CASSTGTGFYTGELFF. CDR3 in DNA: TGTGCCAGCAGCACCGGGACAGGGTTTTACACCGGGGAGCTGTTTTTT. Full variable domain (remainder filled in from reference TRBV7-9 and TRBJ2-2): DTGVSQNPRHKITKRGQNVTFRCDPISEHNRLYWYRQTLGQGPEFLTYFQNEAQLEKSRLLSDRFSAERPKGSFSTLEIQRTEQGDSAMYLCASSTGTGFYTGELFFGEGSRLTVL.

This clone has a handful of counts. V usage is TRBV9 and J usage is TRBJ2-5; 10 bases agree with TRBD2. Per the germline V gene, CDR1 is SGDLS and CDR2 is YYNGEE. The CDR3 has 15 amino acids. The V and J ends lost 5 bases and 5 bases, in that order; junction bases with no gene match: 9. In DNA form, the CDR3 reads TGTGCCAGCAGTCCAACTAGCGGGGCTAGGGAGACCCAGTACTTC. It is translated as CASSPTSGARETQYF.

The CDR3 coding sequence is TGTGCCAGCAGCTTAGGGTCGGACAGTCACAATGAGCAGTTCTTC. This gives the protein CASSLGSDSHNEQFF. The gene calls are TRBV7-3 and TRBJ2-1, with D perhaps matching TRBD1 (6 bases). The V gene lost 2 bases and the J gene lost 5 bases, with 13 bases spanning the gap. CDR1 SGHTA and CDR2 FQGTGA come from the germline V gene. The CDR3 has 15 residues.

This clone was counted only a few times. The V and J genes are TRBV14 and TRBJ2-1; no firm D call. CDR3 length equals 15 residues. V lost 4 bases to trimming and J lost 7 bases, with 17 bases between them. The germline gives CDR1 SGHDN, CDR2 FVKESK. CDR3 coding DNA: TGTGCCAGCAGCCTACTGGCTGGGGATGGGAATGAGCAGTTCTTC. This translates into CASSLLAGDGNEQFF.

This chain uses TRBV7-2 with TRBJ2-3; D perhaps matches TRBD2 (5 bases). The V end was cut by 0 bases, the J end by 5 bases, with 15 bases between. Germline assignment: CDR1 SGHTA and CDR2 FQGNSA. CDR3 size: 16 residues. In DNA form, the CDR3 reads TGTGCCAGCAGCTTAGCGAGGGTAGCCCCAGGAGATACGCAGTATTTT. Protein: CASSLARVAPGDTQYF. Based on the CDR3 plus reference TRBV7-2 and TRBJ2-3, the full variable domain is GAGVSQSPSNKVTEKGKDVELRCDPISGHTALYWYRQSLGQGLEFLIYFQGNSAPDKSGLPSDRFSAERTGGSVSTLTIQRTQQEDSAVYLCASSLARVAPGDTQYFGPGTRLTVL.

This chain links TRBV29-1 with TRBJ1-1; D is perhaps TRBD1 (6 bases). Germline lookup yields CDR1 SQVTM and CDR2 ANQGSEA. The V gene lost 6 bases and the J gene lost 0 bases, with 17 bases spanning the gap. The CDR3 runs 15 residues. The CDR3 loop is CSVLGGRAMNTEAFF. In DNA, the CDR3 is TGCAGCGTACTCGGGGGGCGGGCCATGAACACTGAAGCTTTCTTT.

The chain recombines TRBV2 with TRBJ1-1; D uncertain. V was pared by 8 bases and J by 1 base, with 20 bases between. The CDR3 sequence is 16 residues long. Germline V gene lookup returns CDR1 SNHLY and CDR2 FYNNEI. The CDR3 DNA sequence: TGTGCCAGCTCTGACCGGAATCGGGCGGCGAACACTGAAGCTTTCTTT. Translating gives CASSDRNRAANTEAFF. Supplemented by reference TRBV2 and TRBJ1-1, the full variable domain reads EPEVTQTPSHQVTQMGQEVILRCVPISNHLYFYWYRQILGQKVEFLVSFYNNEISEKSEIFDDQFSVERPDGSNFTLKIRSTKLEDSAMYFCASSDRNRAANTEAFFGQGTRLTVV.

The V gene is TRBV5-1, the J gene TRBJ2-3, with 8 bases fitting TRBD1. Germline loops: CDR1 SGHRS, CDR2 YFSETQ. CDR3 length equals 15 residues. The V gene end was trimmed by 4 bases and the J gene end by 2 bases; junction bases not matched to a gene: 6. This CDR3 is CASSLGQGSTDTQYF. DNA for the CDR3: TGCGCCAGCAGCCTCGGACAGGGCTCCACAGATACGCAGTATTTT. Looking up the rest from reference TRBV5-1 and TRBJ2-3 gives the full variable domain: KAGVTQTPRYLIKTRGQQVTLSCSPISGHRSVSWYQQTPGQGLQFLFEYFSETQRNKGNFPGRFSGRQFSNSRSEMNVSTLELGDSALYLCASSLGQGSTDTQYFGPGTRLTVL.

This clone was seen a handful of times. The V call is TRBV4-1, the J call TRBJ2-7; D gene uncertain. The CDR3 has 13 residues. Germline CDR1 reads MGHRA; CDR2 reads YSYEKL. Trimming left V 1 base short and J 6 bases short, with 10 bases between. In DNA, the CDR3 is TGCGCCAGCAGCCAAGGAGAGGAGCGCGAGCAGTACTTC. Translated: CASSQGEEREQYF.

This chain links TRBV30 with TRBJ2-3; D could derive from TRBD1 or TRBD2 (5 bases each). Trimming shortened V by 8 bases and J by 2 bases, and 11 bases separated the two germline ends. Germline V lookup: CDR1 GTSNPN, CDR2 SVGIG (reference sequence). This CDR3 has 12 amino acids. The CDR3, as DNA: TGTGCCGGGGGTCCCAACACAGATACGCAGTATTTT. Its protein is CAGGPNTDTQYF.

V and J are TRBV11-2 and TRBJ1-1, with D tentatively TRBD1 (5 bases). With 3 bases removed from V and 0 bases from J, the gap between germline ends came to 17 bases. CDR3 length: 17 residues. The germline CDR1 and CDR2 sequences are SGHAT and FQNNGV. CDR3 DNA sequence: TGTGCCAGCAGCTTTCCGACCCGGGGCGCGCTGAACACTGAAGCTTTCTTT. This translates into CASSFPTRGALNTEAFF.

The J gene is TRBJ1-1, the V gene TRBV6-1; D remains ambiguous. Germline V gene data show CDR1 as MNHNS and CDR2 as SASEGT. The CDR3 spans 15 residues. The germline V and J ends were trimmed by 7 bases and 1 base, with 16 bases remaining between them. CDR3 protein: CASITRTPPNTEAFF. CDR3 bases: TGTGCCAGCATAACAAGGACCCCTCCGAACACTGAAGCTTTCTTT.

The CDR3 reads CASTTPPGELFF. CDR3 bases: TGTGCCAGCACCACCCCCCCCGGGGAGCTGTTTTTT. This rearrangement joins TRBV6-6 to TRBJ2-2; no reliable D call. V dropped 7 bases and J dropped 6 bases, with 9 bases sitting between them. The CDR3 is 12 amino acids. The V gene's germline CDR1 is MNHNY and CDR2 SVGAGI (reference sequence).

This clone is medium-sized in the sample. The chain is built from TRBV4-1 and TRBJ1-4, with D unclear. V shed 4 bases and J shed 2 bases, with 14 bases lying between them. CDR1 and CDR2 from the germline V gene are MGHRA and YSYEKL. This CDR3 has 16 amino acids. CDR3 bases: TGCGCCAGCAGCCGCATCCCCGTTGTTACTAATGAAAAACTGTTTTTT. Encoded protein: CASSRIPVVTNEKLFF.

The chain joins TRBV27 to TRBJ2-1; TRBD2 might be the D (7 bases). The CDR3 totals 16 residues. V was cut by 6 bases and J by 2 bases, with 17 bases left in between. Germline V gene data show CDR1 as MNHEY and CDR2 as SMNVEV (reference sequence). The DNA for the CDR3 is TGTGCCAGCAGGGGTTGGGGGGGGGCCACCTACAATGAGCAGTTCTTC. Protein: CASRGWGGATYNEQFF.

The V gene is TRBV11-2, the J gene TRBJ2-5, with TRBD1 matching 7 bases. The trim removed 5 bases at V and 3 bases at J, leaving 3 bases unmatched. The CDR3 covers 13 residues. CDR1 and CDR2 (germline): SGHAT, FQNNGV. This CDR3 is CASSPTGKETQYF. In nucleotides, the CDR3 is TGTGCCAGCAGCCCGACAGGGAAAGAGACCCAGTACTTC. The variable domain in full, completed from reference TRBV11-2 and TRBJ2-5, reads EAGVAQSPRYKIIEKRQSVAFWCNPISGHATLYWYQQILGQGPKLLIQFQNNGVVDDSQLPKDRFSAERLKGVDSTLKIQPAKLEDSAVYLCASSPTGKETQYFGPGTRLLVL.

V gene TRBV7-6 combines with J gene TRBJ1-1; the D is unclear. V lost 1 base and J lost 4, with 13 bases in between. This CDR3 has 15 amino acids. Germline-derived CDR1 and CDR2 are SGHVS and FNYEAQ. CDR3 in DNA: TGTGCCAGCAGCTTAGGAGGATATCGGGCCACTGAAGCTTTCTTT. Protein: CASSLGGYRATEAFF.

CDR3: CASSGGGATGNTIYF. CDR3 nucleotides: TGCGCCAGCAGCGGTGGGGGTGCCACTGGAAACACCATATATTTT. The rearrangement uses TRBV4-1 and TRBJ1-3, with D possibly TRBD1 on 5 matching bases. Per the germline V gene, CDR1 is MGHRA and CDR2 is YSYEKL. V gave up 5 bases and J gave up 2 bases, with 13 bases separating them. CDR3 length: 15 residues.

The sample holds one count of this clone. CDR3 nucleotides: TGCGCCAGCAGCTTGGCCTCACGTTCCTACGAGCAGTACTTC. Its protein is CASSLASRSYEQYF. This chain links TRBV5-1 with TRBJ2-7; D call uncertain. The CDR3 has 14 amino acids. Germline V gene data show CDR1 as SGHRS and CDR2 as YFSETQ. V lost 0 bases and J lost 1, with 8 bases in between.

This clone was detected only once. This chain uses TRBV5-1 with TRBJ2-6, with D tentatively TRBD1 or TRBD2 (5 bases each). Germline V gene data show CDR1 as SGHRS and CDR2 as YFSETQ. The CDR3 runs to 19 residues. V dropped 1 base and J dropped 4 bases, with 21 bases sitting between them. The CDR3 DNA reads as TGCGCCAGCAGCTTGCAGAGTGGGGGTTCTAAAGGAGGGGCCAACGTCCTGACTTTC. It encodes CASSLQSGGSKGGANVLTF. Complete variable domain (other parts from reference TRBV5-1 and TRBJ2-6): KAGVTQTPRYLIKTRGQQVTLSCSPISGHRSVSWYQQTPGQGLQFLFEYFSETQRNKGNFPGRFSGRQFSNSRSEMNVSTLELGDSALYLCASSLQSGGSKGGANVLTFGAGSRLTVL.

The V gene is TRBV7-9, the J gene TRBJ1-1; 7 nucleotides agree with TRBD1. The V gene's germline CDR1 is SEHNR and CDR2 FQNEAQ (reference sequence). Trimming took 1 base from V and 3 from J; bases not matched to a gene: 11. The CDR3 is 17 residues long. CDR3 bases: TGTGCCAGCAGCTTAGGGAGACAGGGATGGGGAGACACTGAAGCTTTCTTT. This gives the protein CASSLGRQGWGDTEAFF.

This rearrangement joins TRBV2 to TRBJ1-1; 8 bases are shared with TRBD1. The V gene end was trimmed by 6 bases and the J gene end by 6 bases; junction bases not matched to a gene: 6. Germline V lookup: CDR1 SNHLY, CDR2 FYNNEI. This CDR3 is 13 amino acids long. This CDR3 is CASRAGGWSEAFF. The CDR3, as DNA: TGTGCCAGCAGAGCAGGGGGCTGGTCTGAAGCTTTCTTT.

The J gene is TRBJ1-2, the V gene TRBV6-5; D gene unclear. Germline values: CDR1 MNHEY, CDR2 SVGAGI. This CDR3 region has 14 residues. Trimming shortened V by 0 bases and J by 3 bases, and 8 bases separated the two germline ends. The CDR3 loop is CASSYSYSDYGYTF. The CDR3 nucleotides read TGTGCCAGCAGTTACTCGTACTCGGACTATGGCTACACCTTC.

This chain joins TRBV6-1 and TRBJ2-1, with D maybe TRBD2 (5 bases). The germline V and J ends were trimmed by 11 bases and 0 bases, with 11 bases remaining between them. The germline CDR1 and CDR2 sequences are MNHNS and SASEGT. This CDR3 has 13 residues. The CDR3 loop reads CAGGLLSYNEQFF. The CDR3 coding sequence is TGTGCCGGCGGACTGCTCTCCTACAATGAGCAGTTCTTC.

The chain is built from TRBV19 and TRBJ1-5; D uncertain. Germline V CDR1 and CDR2: LNHDA, SQIVND (reference sequence). Deletions cut 1 base from V and 4 bases from J, with 11 bases between. The CDR3 length is 15 residues. The DNA for the CDR3 is TGTGCCAGTAGTATAGCGGCCACGGGGAATCAGCCCCAGCATTTT. Its protein product is CASSIAATGNQPQHF.

This chain connects TRBV29-1 to TRBJ2-3, with D perhaps TRBD1 (5 bases). V gave up 2 bases and J gave up 3 bases, with 9 bases separating them. This CDR3 has 13 amino acids. The germline V gene encodes CDR1 SQVTM and CDR2 ANQGSEA. CDR3 bases: TGCAGCGTTGAACCCCAGGGAACAGATACGCAGTATTTT. It specifies CSVEPQGTDTQYF.

The rearrangement links TRBV11-2 to TRBJ2-5; the D is unclear. Per germline, CDR1 SGHAT and CDR2 FQNNGV. Between the trimmed V and J ends, which lost 0 bases and 3 bases, there was a span of 8 bases. CDR3 length equals 14 residues. This CDR3 reads CASSLDRVKETQYF. CDR3 DNA: TGTGCCAGCAGCTTAGACCGGGTAAAAGAGACCCAGTACTTC.

CDR3 residues: CASSYDRAKNIQYF. DNA of the CDR3: TGTGCCAGCAGCTATGACCGTGCCAAAAACATTCAGTACTTC. The V call is TRBV5-6, the J call TRBJ2-4, with no clear D. Trimming took 3 bases from V and 1 from J, leaving 8 bases between them. This CDR3 has 14 amino acids. Germline CDR1 reads SGHDT; CDR2 reads YYEEEE.